This T cell receptor beta chain was sequenced for a study of technical replicates of blood from several donors (dated by TCRdb to between 2016 and 2019). CDR1 and CDR2, per the germline V gene (reference sequence), are GTSNPN and SVGIG. Taken from cysteine to phenylalanine, the CDR3 has 13 residues. The entry retains the CDR3 DNA only, 39 bases that are in frame from base 1. A distance of 12 bases separates the germline ends of V and J, which lose 5 bases and 5 bases respectively. Receptor amplification or capture employed the immunoSEQ multiplex PCR assay. The table was pulled from immuneACCESS by TCRdb, which kept in-frame rearrangements only. Such tables lose some clones; where checked, under half of the loss comes from unresolved V genes, and the rest has no known cause. The sample data list roughly 82,000 clones, and around 96% of these were observed just once. Roughly 0.34% of the sample is held by the ten biggest clonotypes.

Regarding this clone: Its antigen remains unidentified. The input lacks base qualities; no much larger clone sits a single base away.

The source is a human donor in good health. The sequencing sample was made of T cells isolated from PBMCs. The V gene is TRBV30 and the J gene is TRBJ1-4; a tentative D match to TRBD1 spans 5 bases. The DNA reads TGTGCCTGGCAAGGGGACTCAAATGAAAAACTGTTTTTT. Its protein is CAWQGDSNEKLFF.